This entry lists 30 T cell receptor beta chains sequenced from one sample in a study of vaccination and CD4 T cells after COVID-19. Their antigens are not known. Treatment here: approximately 10-day PBMC culture with coronavirus spike peptide pools or control peptides (ViraFEST assay). Prior to the COVID-19 pandemic (2011-2018), the unexposed donor's CD4+ T cells were collected. At the Johns Hopkins FTIC core, DNA taken from cultured CD4+ T cells was sequenced by way of the Oncomine TCR Beta short-read assay. Genomic DNA was isolated from CD4+ T cells that had been cultured. TCRdb independently ran MiXCR on the PCR reads; one entry per CDR3 protein. The sample has more than 9,000 distinct CDR3 sequences; under 40% are singletons. What was sequenced was CD4+ T cells from blood, cultured in vitro. These receptors were collected from a human donor in good health.

This clonotype was seen only a few times. The CDR3 DNA reads TGTGCCACCAGTGATCCCGCGAGGGGGGAAACTGAAGCTTTCTTT. Translated, it gives CATSDPARGETEAFF. The chain has TRBV24-1 and TRBJ1-1, with D possibly matching TRBD1 (6 bases). Germline CDR1 KGHDR, CDR2 SFDVKD. The length of the CDR3 is 15 residues. Trimming took off 3 bases at V and 5 bases at J, with 15 bases between the two ends.

V usage is TRBV6-5 and J usage is TRBJ2-5, with 12 positions matching TRBD2. Trimming took 0 bases from V and 4 from J; bases not matched to a gene: 0. Germline V gene sequence: CDR1 MNHEY, CDR2 SVGAGI. The CDR3 is 15 residues long. CDR3 DNA sequence: TGTGCCAGCAGTTACTCGGGACTAGCGGGAGAGACCCAGTACTTC. Its translation is CASSYSGLAGETQYF.

Notes on this clonotype: This may stem from a read error, because a much larger clone lies one nucleotide away. The gene calls are TRBV7-2 and TRBJ2-5; TRBD2 matches 14 bases. This CDR3 is built from 17 residues. Germline V lookup: CDR1 SGHTA, CDR2 FQGNSA. The CDR3 DNA reads as TGTGCCAGCAGCTTATACCCGGGACTAGCGGGAGTAGAGGCCCAGTACTTC. Amino acids: CASSLYPGLAGVEAQYF. The variable domain in full, with the rest retrieved from reference TRBV7-2 and TRBJ2-5, is GAGVSQSPSNKVTEKGKDVELRCDPISGHTALYWYRQSLGQGLEFLIYFQGNSAPDKSGLPSDRFSAERTGGSVSTLTIQRTQQEDSAVYLCASSLYPGLAGVEAQYFGPGTRLLVL.

The chain joins TRBV4-3 to TRBJ2-3; a possible D gene is TRBD1 (6 bases). Germline V gene sequence: CDR1 LGHNA, CDR2 YSLEER. Trimming took 0 bases from V and 2 from J, leaving 12 bases between them. This CDR3 spans 16 amino acids. The CDR3 DNA follows: TGCGCCAGCAGCCAAGAATCCAGGGGCCCCACAGATACGCAGTATTTT. Residues: CASSQESRGPTDTQYF.

The V gene is TRBV19, the J gene TRBJ1-5; the D is unclear. Per the germline V gene, CDR1 is LNHDA and CDR2 is SQIVND (reference sequence). This CDR3 spans 15 amino acids. Deletions cut 8 bases from V and 5 bases from J, with 19 bases between. CDR3 sequence: CASLAPALNDQPQHF. The CDR3 region has the DNA TGTGCCAGTCTGGCTCCGGCCCTCAACGATCAGCCCCAGCATTTT.

CDR3 amino acids: CASLTAINTEAFF. As DNA, the CDR3 is TGTGCCAGCTTGACCGCGATAAACACTGAAGCTTTCTTT. The chain recombines TRBV7-2 with TRBJ1-1, with D uncertain. Trimming pared 8 bases from V and 2 bases from J, leaving 12 bases between. The CDR3 loop spans 13 amino acids. Germline CDR1 and CDR2: SGHTA and FQGNSA.

The chain couples TRBV30 to TRBJ2-7; the D gene is possibly TRBD2 (5 bases). In germline, CDR1 is GTSNPN, CDR2 SVGIG (reference sequence). The CDR3 has 11 amino acids. V gave up 3 bases and J gave up 4 bases, with 7 bases separating them. CDR3 nucleotides: TGTGCCTGGAGGGGAGTTTACGAGCAGTACTTC. It specifies CAWRGVYEQYF.

The CDR3 DNA reads TGTGCCAGCAGAGGGACTAGTTACAATGAGCAGTTCTTC. Translated: CASRGTSYNEQFF. The chain has TRBV27 and TRBJ2-1; 8 nucleotides match TRBD2. This CDR3 spans 13 amino acids. Trimming cost V 6 bases and J 4 bases; bases outside gene matches: 2. Germline assignment: CDR1 MNHEY and CDR2 SMNVEV (reference sequence).

This clonotype was found a few times. The rearrangement uses TRBV10-2 and TRBJ2-5, with D uncertain. This CDR3 is 11 amino acids long. V gave up 4 bases and J gave up 5 bases, with 5 bases separating them. Germline CDR1 reads WSHSY; CDR2 reads SAAADI. This CDR3 reads CASSVRETQYF. The CDR3 DNA follows: TGCGCCAGCAGTGTTAGGGAGACCCAGTACTTC.

The chain couples TRBV28 to TRBJ2-5; the D is unclear. The V and J ends lost 5 bases and 7 bases respectively, with 17 bases between them. This CDR3 spans 14 amino acids. Germline assignment: CDR1 MDHEN and CDR2 SYDVKM. CDR3 DNA sequence: TGTGCCAGCAGTCTCAATGGCGCTCCGGGGACCCAGTACTTC. It codes for CASSLNGAPGTQYF.

This clonotype rates as medium-sized. V gene TRBV20-1 combines with J gene TRBJ1-5; maybe TRBD1 (6 bases). The CDR3 is 13 amino acids. Germline V gene sequence: CDR1 DFQATT, CDR2 SNEGSKA (reference sequence). The ends were cut back, 3 bases at V and 6 bases at J, with 12 bases in the middle. The CDR3 bases are TGCAGTGCTAGTAACAGGGTAGGTCAGCCCCAGCATTTT. Translating gives CSASNRVGQPQHF.

In its sample, this clonotype is medium-sized. V is TRBV6-4 and J is TRBJ1-6; TRBD1 matches at 7 bases. J lost 5 bases, V lost 2 bases, and 0 bases had no gene match. This CDR3 has 14 amino acids. Germline CDR1 is MRHNA and CDR2 is SNTAGT. DNA of the CDR3: TGTGCCAGCAGTGACGGGACAGATAATTCACCCCTCCACTTT. It specifies CASSDGTDNSPLHF.

The chain has TRBV27 and TRBJ1-2; D perhaps matches TRBD1 (5 bases). Germline CDR1 MNHEY, CDR2 SMNVEV (reference sequence). The CDR3 loop spans 14 amino acids. Trimming pared 6 bases from V and 3 bases from J, leaving 14 bases between. For the CDR3, the DNA is TGTGCCAGCAGGGGAGGGGCGATTTACTATGGCTACACCTTC. This sequence encodes CASRGGAIYYGYTF.

This clonotype was observed a single time. This chain's CDR3 is CASSDRQGRAFF. The CDR3 nucleotides are TGTGCCAGCAGTGACCGACAGGGACGAGCGTTCTTC. V and J are TRBV6-2 or TRBV6-3 and TRBJ2-1, with 7 bases identical to TRBD1. V lost 5 bases and J lost 15; bases outside the gene matches: 10. Germline V gene sequence: CDR1 MNHEY, CDR2 SVGEGT. The CDR3 contains 12 residues.

The chain carries TRBV28 and TRBJ1-6; 8 bases match TRBD1. V was clipped by 2 bases and J by 10 bases; unmatched bases: 10. The length of the CDR3 is 16 residues. The germline V gene has CDR1 MDHEN and CDR2 SYDVKM. The CDR3 coding sequence is TGTGCCAGCAGTTTACAAGGGACAGGCGCAAGGTCACCCCTCCACTTT. Translated, it gives CASSLQGTGARSPLHF.

This clonotype was seen only once. The genes are TRBV7-9 and TRBJ1-4; D perhaps matches TRBD1 (6 bases). The CDR3 has 18 amino acids. V was clipped by 2 bases and J by 6 bases, with 22 bases between them. Germline V gene data show CDR1 as SEHNR and CDR2 as FQNEAQ (reference sequence). This CDR3 is CASSLPRGGSGLDEKLFF. CDR3 DNA: TGTGCCAGCAGCTTACCCCGAGGGGGTTCGGGGTTGGATGAAAAACTGTTTTTT.

The rearrangement links TRBV4-3 to TRBJ2-7; possibly TRBD2 for D (7 bases). V shed 4 bases and J shed 4 bases, with 14 bases lying between them. Germline-derived CDR1 and CDR2 are LGHNA and YSLEER. There are 14 residues in the CDR3. The CDR3 nucleotides read TGCGCCAGCAGCCCAGCCGGGGGGCTATACGAGCAGTACTTC. It codes for CASSPAGGLYEQYF.

The chain links TRBV9 to TRBJ2-3; TRBD1 matches at 8 bases. From germline, CDR1 is SGDLS and CDR2 YYNGEE. The CDR3 extends over 17 amino acids. V was pared by 4 bases and J by 5 bases, with 15 bases of the junction left unmatched. The CDR3 loop is CASSLGGARGPGDTQYF. The CDR3 region has the DNA TGTGCCAGCAGCCTAGGGGGAGCCAGGGGGCCCGGAGATACGCAGTATTTT.

The chain is built from TRBV4-1 and TRBJ2-1; tentative D call: TRBD2 (5 bases). V lost 2 bases to trimming and J lost 5 bases, with 10 bases between them. The CDR3 is made up of 14 amino acids. Germline-derived CDR1 and CDR2 are MGHRA and YSYEKL. DNA for the CDR3: TGCGCCAGCAGCCAACTCACTAGTAACAATGAGCAGTTCTTC. Amino acids: CASSQLTSNNEQFF.

This clonotype has only a few counts. The CDR3 region has the DNA TGCAGTGCCGTGGGCGGGGACACTGAAGCTTTCTTT. Its translation: CSAVGGDTEAFF. The chain couples TRBV20-1 to TRBJ1-1; D unresolved. The germline gives CDR1 DFQATT, CDR2 SNEGSKA (reference sequence). There are 12 residues in the CDR3. Trimming took 6 bases from V and 3 from J, leaving 11 bases between them.

This clonotype was found a few times. CDR3 in amino acids: CASSLYRVGDTEAFF. The CDR3, as DNA: TGTGCCAGCAGTTTGTACCGCGTAGGGGACACTGAAGCTTTCTTT. The V gene is TRBV27, the J gene TRBJ1-1; a weak D match, TRBD1 (5 bases). V dropped 3 bases and J dropped 3 bases, with 14 bases sitting between them. The germline V gene encodes CDR1 MNHEY and CDR2 SMNVEV (reference sequence). The CDR3 sequence is 15 residues long.

This clonotype has only a few counts. At one end the junction does not follow the germline gene, possibly because of a read error. The chain joins TRBV7-3 to TRBJ2-1; no clear D gene. In germline, CDR1 is SGHTA, CDR2 FQGTGA. This CDR3 region has 11 residues. This chain's CDR3 is CASSLYHEQFF. CDR3 bases: TGTGCCAGCAGCCTCTACCATGAGCAGTTCTTC. The whole variable domain, remainder taken from reference TRBV7-3 and TRBJ2-1, is GAGVSQTPSNKVTEKGKYVELRCDPISGHTALYWYRQSLGQGPEFLIYFQGTGAADDSGLPNDRFFAVRPEGSVSTLKIQRTERGDSAVYLCASSLYHEQFFGPGTRLTVL.

This clonotype turned up a few times. The chain carries TRBV7-6 and TRBJ1-5; a weak D match, TRBD1 (6 bases). The CDR3 covers 16 residues. The V gene lost 2 bases and the J gene lost 4 bases, with 15 bases spanning the gap. Germline lookup yields CDR1 SGHVS and CDR2 FNYEAQ. The CDR3 protein is CASSLTAGARNQPQHF. As DNA, the CDR3 is TGTGCCAGCAGCTTAACGGCAGGGGCAAGGAATCAGCCCCAGCATTTT.

The genes are TRBV28 and TRBJ1-1; no clear D gene. In germline, CDR1 is MDHEN, CDR2 SYDVKM. The CDR3 extends over 11 amino acids. V lost 4 bases, J lost 4 bases, and 4 bases lay in between. This chain's CDR3 is CASSSLTEAFF. The CDR3 DNA sequence: TGTGCCAGCAGTTCACTCACTGAAGCTTTCTTT.

This chain joins TRBV4-1 and TRBJ2-7, with D possibly being TRBD2 (6 bases). CDR3 length: 15 residues. From germline, CDR1 is MGHRA and CDR2 YSYEKL. V gave up 4 bases and J gave up 3 bases, with 16 bases separating them. CDR3 region: CASSPEWGEYYEQYF. The CDR3 region has the DNA TGCGCCAGCAGCCCAGAATGGGGGGAGTACTACGAGCAGTACTTC.

This clonotype was recorded once. This rearrangement joins TRBV28 to TRBJ1-5; D gene unclear. The CDR3 extends over 15 amino acids. In germline, CDR1 is MDHEN, CDR2 SYDVKM. V was shortened by 5 bases and J by 3 bases, with 14 bases between the two germline ends. CDR3 nucleotide sequence: TGTGCCAGCAGTCAGAAACGGACGGACAATCAGCCCCAGCATTTT. It yields the protein CASSQKRTDNQPQHF.

In its sample, this clonotype was seen a few times. The J gene is TRBJ2-1, the V gene TRBV7-3, with a weak D call TRBD2 (6 bases). The ends were cut back, 5 bases at V and 10 bases at J, with 15 bases in the middle. The CDR3 has 13 amino acids. The germline V gene encodes CDR1 SGHTA and CDR2 FQGTGA. The CDR3 DNA follows: TGTGCCAGCAGCCTTGTCCGGGCGGGGGAGCAGTTCTTC. This encodes CASSLVRAGEQFF.

A few counts support this clonotype. The chain recombines TRBV6-2 or TRBV6-3 with TRBJ1-5, with unresolved D. Trimming removed 2 bases from V and 0 bases from J, with 11 bases in between. From germline, CDR1 is MNHEY and CDR2 SVGEGT. The CDR3 runs 16 residues. CDR3 DNA: TGTGCCAGCAGTTACGAGGCGGTTTATAGCAATCAGCCCCAGCATTTT. Its protein product is CASSYEAVYSNQPQHF.

The chain is built from TRBV20-1 and TRBJ1-3, with no clear D. In germline, CDR1 is DFQATT, CDR2 SNEGSKA (reference sequence). Trimming cost V 3 bases and J 2 bases, with 11 bases left between them. This CDR3 has 14 residues. The CDR3 region has the DNA TGCAGTGCTAGTGTCACTGAGACTGGAAACACCATATATTTT. It specifies CSASVTETGNTIYF.

CDR3 nucleotide sequence: TGTGCCAGCAGGCAGGGGGACACCGGGGAGCTGTTTTTT. It yields the protein CASRQGDTGELFF. The chain carries TRBV6-1 and TRBJ2-2; 7 nucleotides agree with TRBD1. CDR1 and CDR2 from the germline V gene are MNHNS and SASEGT. The CDR3 is 13 amino acids. J lost 3 bases, V lost 6 bases, and 1 base had no gene match.